These T cell receptor beta chains were read from a single sample in a study of CD8 T cells in ankylosing spondylitis. TCRdb re-called the 5' RACE reads through MiXCR, storing one row per CDR3 protein. This sample carries more than 600,000 distinct CDR3 sequences, roughly 19% of them seen once, and the ten largest clones take around 20%. Sample: blood, either unsorted or a sorted T cell fraction (not recorded which). The receptor source for this set is a male donor with ankylosing spondylitis. Both conserved end residues are part of each CDR3. The order of the fields is V gene, J gene, clone size, D gene, CDR3 protein, CDR3 DNA. D genes are given only for firm matches. The size entry is marked missing in some rows and otherwise reads once, few, many or a size class.

V: TRBV2
J: TRBJ2-7
size: few
D: TRBD2
CDR3: CASSQSLGLAGTYEQYF
DNA: TGTGCCAGCAGCCAGTCCCTTGGACTAGCGGGGACCTACGAGCAGTACTTC

V: TRBV6-1
J: TRBJ2-2
size: .
D: TRBD1
CDR3: CASSQGVLMNTGELFF
DNA: TGTGCCAGCAGTCAGGGGGTTCTAATGAACACCGGGGAGCTGTTTTTT

V: TRBV4-2
J: TRBJ2-1
size: few
D: .
CDR3: CASSQGLEALQFF
DNA: TGTGCCAGCAGCCAAGGACTAGAGGCGTTGCAGTTCTTC

V: TRBV12-3/TRBV12-4
J: TRBJ2-7
size: .
D: TRBD2
CDR3: CASSTSGRLYEQYF
DNA: TGTGCCAGCAGTACTAGCGGGAGGCTCTACGAGCAGTACTTC

V: TRBV4-2
J: TRBJ1-3
size: .
D: .
CDR3: CASSQEPRSSGNTIYF
DNA: TGTGCCAGCAGCCAAGAACCACGAAGCTCTGGAAACACCATATATTTT

V: TRBV27
J: TRBJ2-3
size: few
D: .
CDR3: CASSYLSTGTDTQYF
DNA: TGTGCCAGCAGTTACCTCTCGACAGGCACAGATACGCAGTATTTT

V: TRBV4-1
J: TRBJ2-3
size: .
D: TRBD1
CDR3: CASSSDRGKGSDTQYF
DNA: TGCGCCAGCAGCTCTGACAGGGGCAAGGGGTCAGATACGCAGTATTTT

V: TRBV13
J: TRBJ2-5
size: once
D: .
CDR3: CASSLRLETQYF
DNA: TGTGCCAGCAGCTTAAGATTGGAGACCCAGTACTTC

V: TRBV6-1
J: TRBJ1-1
size: many
D: .
CDR3: CASNNKPGLGTEAFF
DNA: TGTGCCAGCAATAACAAACCGGGACTAGGGACTGAAGCTTTCTTT

V: TRBV5-1
J: TRBJ2-3
size: .
D: .
CDR3: CASSLAEGGRTDTQYF
DNA: TGCGCCAGCAGCTTGGCCGAGGGGGGACGCACAGATACGCAGTATTTT

V: TRBV6-4
J: TRBJ2-1
size: few
D: TRBD1
CDR3: CASSDQGAGYNEQFF
DNA: TGTGCCAGCAGTGACCAGGGGGCGGGTTACAATGAGCAGTTCTTC

V: TRBV30
J: TRBJ1-2
size: .
D: TRBD1
CDR3: CAWSVQGSYGYTF
DNA: TGTGCCTGGAGTGTACAGGGGAGCTATGGCTACACCTTC

V: TRBV5-1
J: TRBJ2-5
size: .
D: .
CDR3: CASSPGPTSKETQYF
DNA: TGCGCCAGCAGCCCCGGACCAACCAGCAAAGAGACCCAGTACTTC

V: TRBV18
J: TRBJ1-1
size: .
D: .
CDR3: CASSRPGDREAFF
DNA: TGTGCCAGCTCCCGACCGGGGGACCGTGAAGCTTTCTTT

V: TRBV5-4
J: TRBJ2-5
size: .
D: .
CDR3: CASSFGGGGETQYF
DNA: TGTGCCAGCAGCTTTGGGGGCGGGGGAGAGACCCAGTACTTC

V: TRBV20-1
J: TRBJ2-3
size: few
D: .
CDR3: CSAPGRGLDTQYF
DNA: TGCAGTGCGCCTGGACGGGGCCTGGATACGCAGTATTTT

V: TRBV11-2
J: TRBJ2-1
size: .
D: TRBD2
CDR3: CASSFIVGTIYNEQFF
DNA: TGTGCCAGCAGCTTCATAGTCGGGACTATCTACAATGAGCAGTTCTTC

V: TRBV24-1
J: TRBJ2-5
size: many
D: TRBD1
CDR3: CATSPGQGYQETQYF
DNA: TGTGCCACCAGCCCGGGACAGGGGTACCAAGAGACCCAGTACTTC

V: TRBV7-9
J: TRBJ1-1
size: few
D: .
CDR3: CASSLARDGGEAFF
DNA: TGTGCCAGCAGCTTAGCGCGTGATGGAGGGGAAGCTTTCTTT

V: TRBV28
J: TRBJ2-1
size: few
D: TRBD2
CDR3: CASRGPSGNSYNEQFF
DNA: TGTGCCAGCAGAGGACCTAGCGGCAATTCCTACAATGAGCAGTTCTTC

V: TRBV6-5
J: TRBJ2-7
size: .
D: TRBD1
CDR3: CASSYGQGAKQYF
DNA: TGTGCCAGCAGTTACGGACAGGGGGCCAAGCAGTACTTC

V: TRBV20-1
J: TRBJ1-2
size: many
D: .
CDR3: CSARDRSGDGYTF
DNA: TGCAGTGCTAGAGATAGGTCAGGGGATGGCTACACCTTC

V: TRBV29-1
J: TRBJ2-1
size: few
D: .
CDR3: CSVVGDLTYNEQFF
DNA: TGCAGCGTTGTGGGAGACCTTACCTACAATGAGCAGTTCTTC

V: TRBV2
J: TRBJ1-2
size: .
D: TRBD1
CDR3: CASTQGGGVYGYTF
DNA: TGTGCCAGCACCCAGGGGGGGGGCGTTTATGGCTACACCTTC